These 4 T cell receptor beta chains were sequenced from one sample in a study of control samples from healthy donors and cancer patients (dated by TCRdb to 2018 to 2021). Library method: the immunoSEQ multiplex PCR assay. Held by TCRdb, this immuneACCESS table contains in-frame sequences only and omits some clones. Under half of the omission traces to an unresolved V gene where checked; the cause of the rest is unknown. The sample yields about 46,000 clones; 85% to 90% were counted once. The ten biggest clones cover around 40% of the sample. The sample comprised PBMCs. All receptors come from a man aged 50 or older with head and neck cancer.

V and J are TRBV19 and TRBJ1-6; 10 nucleotides align to TRBD1. The V and J ends lost 3 bases and 5 bases, in that order; junction bases with no gene match: 1. CDR3 length: 15 residues. Germline CDR1 is LNHDA and CDR2 is SQIVND (reference sequence). In nucleotides, the CDR3 is TGTGCCAGTAGTATGGGGACAGGGGATAATTCACCCCTCCACTTT. It yields the protein CASSMGTGDNSPLHF.

The V gene is TRBV12-3 or TRBV12-4, the J gene TRBJ2-7, with 10 bases aligning to TRBD2. V was clipped by 5 bases and J by 4 bases; unmatched bases: 2. This CDR3 region has 13 residues. Here the CDR3 reads CASSRLAGYEQYF. In DNA, the CDR3 is TGTGCCAGCAGTAGACTAGCGGGTTACGAGCAGTACTTC.

The CDR3 sequence: CASRLRREPYGYTF. The CDR3 DNA follows: TGTGCCAGCAGACTTCGACGGGAACCCTATGGCTACACCTTC. The V and J genes are TRBV5-6 and TRBJ1-2; D not certain. Between the trimmed V and J ends, which lost 5 bases and 4 bases, there was a span of 15 bases. The length of the CDR3 is 14 residues. Germline V lookup: CDR1 SGHDT, CDR2 YYEEEE.

The chain combines TRBV27 with TRBJ1-2; TRBD1 might be the D (5 bases). Per the germline V gene, CDR1 is MNHEY and CDR2 is SMNVEV (reference sequence). The CDR3 runs 15 residues. Trimming pared 0 bases from V and 0 bases from J, leaving 8 bases between. The CDR3 sequence is CASSLSWGSNYGYTF. The CDR3 DNA is TGTGCCAGCAGTTTATCGTGGGGGTCTAACTATGGCTACACCTTC.